This is a list of T cell receptor beta chains from one sample in a study of T cells after yellow fever vaccination. TCRdb reprocessed the 5' RACE reads with MiXCR, giving one entry per CDR3 protein. This table holds around 140,000 distinct CDR3 sequences, roughly 6.7% found once. The material was CD4+ T cells sorted from PBMCs, obtained 10 days after the yellow fever booster vaccination. These receptors all stem from a man younger than 40 who received the YFV17D yellow fever vaccine. Each CDR3 is given without its conserved first and last residue.

CDR3 protein	V gene	J gene
ASKSGDTEAF	TRBV6-5	TRBJ1-1
ASSQVAGQFFGYT	TRBV14	TRBJ1-2
ASSPGTNGYEQY	TRBV5-1	TRBJ2-7
ASSLVFTGIEKLF	TRBV7-2	TRBJ1-4
SARGDRGHSGNNEQF	TRBV20-1	TRBJ2-1
ASSLYGMDEAF	TRBV7-2	TRBJ1-1
ASSAHLGGTYNEQF	TRBV9	TRBJ2-1
ATAADNYGYT	TRBV10-2	TRBJ1-2
ASSFRLAGGPAGELF	TRBV12-3/TRBV12-4	TRBJ2-2
SAIRAGVTEAF	TRBV20-1	TRBJ1-1
ATSRNRVGTEAF	TRBV15	TRBJ1-1
ASSLGDRPPSYNEQF	TRBV7-9	TRBJ2-1
ASSLMGVSTDTQY	TRBV9	TRBJ2-3
ASSLDRAGNTIY	TRBV5-6	TRBJ1-3
ATWTSGNTYEQY	TRBV6-1	TRBJ2-7
ASSAGTPNYEQY	TRBV18	TRBJ2-7
SARLRSSYNEQF	TRBV20-1	TRBJ2-1
ASSPFDTSNQPQH	TRBV18	TRBJ1-5
ASSRTSGIRAANTGELF	TRBV3-1	TRBJ2-2
ASTLLAEETQY	TRBV12-3/TRBV12-4	TRBJ2-5
ASPSPPAQEETQY	TRBV21-1	TRBJ2-5
ASSLYTTANTGELF	TRBV5-1	TRBJ2-2
ASSHLGRGSYNEQF	TRBV14	TRBJ2-1
ASSSPRVGLAGSYEQY	TRBV7-9	TRBJ2-7
ASSFSGVGEQY	TRBV5-4	TRBJ2-7
SATQGKDQPQH	TRBV29-1	TRBJ1-5
SAKKAF	TRBV20-1	TRBJ1-1
ASSVTSGVYNEQF	TRBV18	TRBJ2-1
SSRRAAGTDTQY	TRBV29-1	TRBJ2-3
TSSHYTSSSYNEQF	TRBV4-3	TRBJ2-1
ASSLALQAYEQY	TRBV7-2	TRBJ2-7
NPRDSQETQY	TRBV20-1	TRBJ2-5
ASSLARQARPTQAF	TRBV7-8	TRBJ1-1
ASSFRTVGVGEQY	TRBV28	TRBJ2-7
ASSLNAANSPLH	TRBV12-3/TRBV12-4	TRBJ1-6
ASSRKVAGSYNEQF	TRBV7-2	TRBJ2-1
SVETTQY	TRBV29-1	TRBJ2-3
ASSLSGAGFETQY	TRBV28	TRBJ2-5
ASSTRPGIVVETQY	TRBV5-1	TRBJ2-5
ASSLDPGTGELF	TRBV11-3	TRBJ2-2
ASSETRLGKNIQY	TRBV25-1	TRBJ2-4
ASSLGLAAQETQY	TRBV5-1	TRBJ2-5
ASSLAYRGKTEAF	TRBV7-9	TRBJ1-1
ASSYSMRSPQY	TRBV6-2/TRBV6-3	TRBJ2-5
TSTQHRGEAF	TRBV1	TRBJ1-1
ASSFRLGDTQY	TRBV19	TRBJ2-3
ASSILRGGRGTSGGTNEQF	TRBV19	TRBJ2-1
ASSPPSGRYEQY	TRBV18	TRBJ2-7
ASWPTGSVDNEQF	TRBV28	TRBJ2-1
ASSRLGALSGNTIY	TRBV10-2	TRBJ1-3
ASSLLGTAGEQY	TRBV7-2	TRBJ2-7
ASKRTGQGYT	TRBV12-3/TRBV12-4	TRBJ1-2
ASSSRDRGHEQY	TRBV7-2	TRBJ2-7